The 13 T cell receptor beta chains below come from one sample, sequenced in a study of response to subunit inactivated influenza vaccine. MiXCR, run by TCRdb on the RT-PCR reads, gives a single entry per CDR3 protein. The sample carries over 650,000 distinct CDR3 sequences, approximately 17% recorded once. This sample comprised PBMCs from blood, obtained more than 4 days after vaccination. The receptors derive from a man over 45 who received an inactivated influenza vaccine.

The gene calls are TRBV13 and TRBJ2-1; 16 bases match TRBD2. The CDR3 spans 19 residues. Germline V gives CDR1 PRHDT, CDR2 FYEKMQ (reference sequence). Trimming took 5 bases from V and 5 from J; bases not matched to a gene: 12. CDR3 in DNA: TGTGCCAGCAGCCCCCCAATAGGGACTAGCGGGAGGGACAACAATGAGCAGTTCTTC. Amino acid sequence: CASSPPIGTSGRDNNEQFF.

The chain joins TRBV11-2 to TRBJ2-1; the D is unclear. CDR1 is SGHAT and CDR2 is FQNNGV in the germline V gene. The CDR3 spans 15 residues. The V and J ends lost 5 bases and 2 bases respectively, with 13 bases between them. The CDR3 here is CASSPYRAAYNEQFF. CDR3 DNA: TGTGCCAGCAGCCCTTACCGGGCAGCCTACAATGAGCAGTTCTTC. Based on the CDR3 plus reference TRBV11-2 and TRBJ2-1, the full variable domain is EAGVAQSPRYKIIEKRQSVAFWCNPISGHATLYWYQQILGQGPKLLIQFQNNGVVDDSQLPKDRFSAERLKGVDSTLKIQPAKLEDSAVYLCASSPYRAAYNEQFFGPGTRLTVL.

V and J are TRBV6-2 or TRBV6-3 and TRBJ2-7, with a tentative D call TRBD2 (6 bases). The CDR3 has 16 amino acids. Germline CDR1 and CDR2: MNHEY and SVGEGT. V was trimmed by 2 bases and J by 3 bases, leaving 17 bases between them. The DNA of the CDR3 is TGTGCCAGCAGTTACAGCCCGGGAGCCGGGAACTACGAGCAGTACTTC. This codes for CASSYSPGAGNYEQYF.

The chain has TRBV6-1 and TRBJ2-2; 8 bases agree with TRBD2. J lost 4 bases, V lost 4 bases, and 8 bases had no gene match. The CDR3 sequence is 16 residues long. CDR1 is MNHNS, CDR2 SASEGT, per germline. This CDR3 is CASSVMLAGLTGELFF. CDR3 bases: TGTGCCAGCAGTGTTATGCTAGCGGGTCTCACCGGGGAGCTGTTTTTT.

This clonotype appeared a few times. The chain combines TRBV20-1 with TRBJ2-7; 9 bases are shared with TRBD2. Trimming cost V 5 bases and J 2 bases; bases outside gene matches: 10. The CDR3 has 15 amino acids. CDR1 is DFQATT, CDR2 SNEGSKA, per germline (reference sequence). The CDR3 loop reads CSAYFSGGYTYEQYF. The CDR3 nucleotides read TGCAGTGCTTACTTTAGCGGGGGTTATACCTACGAGCAGTACTTC.

This clonotype was seen a handful of times. This chain connects TRBV7-2 to TRBJ1-2, with a possible D match to TRBD1 (6 bases). The germline V gene encodes CDR1 SGHTA and CDR2 FQGNSA. The CDR3 is 15 residues long. Deletions cut 9 bases from V and 3 bases from J, with 20 bases between. The CDR3 spells CARRGTGGQDYGYTF. Here the CDR3 DNA reads TGTGCCAGAAGGGGTACTGGGGGGCAGGACTATGGCTACACCTTC.

This clonotype has more than one count but fewer than ten. The chain has TRBV7-8 and TRBJ2-1, with D tentatively TRBD2 (6 bases). The CDR3 totals 18 residues. Germline V CDR1 and CDR2: SGHVS, FQNEAQ. V was trimmed by 4 bases and J by 1 base, leaving 20 bases between them. The CDR3 spells CASSSRVRERKSYNEQFF. In DNA, the CDR3 is TGTGCCAGCAGCTCAAGGGTCCGGGAGCGGAAATCCTACAATGAGCAGTTCTTC.

This clonotype was picked up a small number of times. CDR3 DNA: TGTGCCACCAGCCAGAGACAGGGAACAGATACGCAGTATTTT. Its protein is CATSQRQGTDTQYF. This chain joins TRBV15 and TRBJ2-3; TRBD1 matches at 7 bases. V dropped 5 bases and J dropped 3; count of bases not matched to a gene: 5. Germline V gene lookup returns CDR1 LNHNV and CDR2 YYDKDF (reference sequence). There are 14 residues in the CDR3.

This clonotype came up many times. V gene TRBV10-3 combines with J gene TRBJ2-1; no clear D. Germline CDR1 and CDR2: ENHRY and SYGVKD. This CDR3 contains 13 residues. V gave up 6 bases and J gave up 4 bases, with 10 bases separating them. Written as DNA, the CDR3 is TGTGCCATCAGGATGACTGGGTACAATGAGCAGTTCTTC. Its translation is CAIRMTGYNEQFF.

This chain connects TRBV28 to TRBJ1-2, with D hard to call. CDR1 MDHEN and CDR2 SYDVKM come from the germline V gene. Trimming cost V 4 bases and J 5 bases, with 8 bases left between them. The CDR3 extends over 12 amino acids. CDR3 in amino acids: CASSSLLYGYTF. The DNA of the CDR3 is TGTGCCAGCAGTTCCCTCCTATATGGCTACACCTTC.

This clonotype has just a few counts. The chain uses TRBV2 and TRBJ2-4; D unclear. The CDR3 sequence is 14 residues long. Germline lookup yields CDR1 SNHLY and CDR2 FYNNEI. Trimming pared 3 bases from V and 0 bases from J, leaving 6 bases between. CDR3 in DNA: TGTGCCAGCAGTGAGGATCTAGCCAAAAACATTCAGTACTTC. The encoded protein is CASSEDLAKNIQYF.

The genes are TRBV7-9 and TRBJ2-7, with D possibly called TRBD1 or TRBD2 (5 bases each). The CDR3 sequence is 16 residues long. Germline CDR1 and CDR2: SEHNR and FQNEAQ (reference sequence). V lost 5 bases and J 0 bases, leaving 17 bases between the germline ends. CDR3: CASSRGAGGSSYEQYF. The CDR3 DNA reads TGTGCCAGCAGCCGAGGGGCAGGCGGTAGCTCCTACGAGCAGTACTTC. Full variable domain (missing parts from reference TRBV7-9 and TRBJ2-7): DTGVSQNPRHKITKRGQNVTFRCDPISEHNRLYWYRQTLGQGPEFLTYFQNEAQLEKSRLLSDRFSAERPKGSFSTLEIQRTEQGDSAMYLCASSRGAGGSSYEQYFGPGTRLTVT.

This chain links TRBV4-2 with TRBJ2-1; D is perhaps TRBD1 or TRBD2 (5 bases each). The CDR3 has 13 residues. V was trimmed by 10 bases and J by 8 bases, leaving 18 bases between them. Per germline, CDR1 LGHNA and CDR2 YNFKEQ. DNA for the CDR3: TGTGCCATGGGCCCGGGGCTCGTCTATGAGCAGTTCTTC. Translating gives CAMGPGLVYEQFF.